This entry describes one T cell receptor (beta chain). What it binds is not known. This sample is drawn from a study of memory CD4+ T cells and cytomegalovirus serostatus. Study context: Donors were healthy Belgian adults, fewer than ten CMV seropositive and some 24 seronegative. General study findings and limits: A US-trained random forest predicted CMV serostatus with median AUC around 0.91. Of under 200 reported CMV TCRbeta sequences, 55 to 80 were found in memory CD4+ repertoires.

Generated by immunoSEQ multiplex PCR, the TCRdb table keeps only in-frame clones and is missing some. The table lists 50,000 to 70,000 clones, about 68% of them singletons. The CDR3 is 21 residues long. Trimming removed 2 bases from V and 1 base from J; junction bases left unmatched: 15. Germline V gene sequence: CDR1 MGHRA, CDR2 YSYEKL. Single viable CD3+CD4+CD8-CD45RO+ cells were sorted as the memory CD4+ T cells. Input material: memory CD4+ T cells from blood. This TCR was sampled from an adult in good health and CMV-seropositive. The rearrangement uses TRBV4-1 and TRBJ2-7; 15 bases are shared with TRBD2. The CDR3 spells CASSQITIPGTSGRPSYEQYV. CDR3 bases: TGCGCCAGCAGCCAAATAACAATTCCCGGGACTAGCGGGAGGCCTTCCTACGAGCAGTACGTC.